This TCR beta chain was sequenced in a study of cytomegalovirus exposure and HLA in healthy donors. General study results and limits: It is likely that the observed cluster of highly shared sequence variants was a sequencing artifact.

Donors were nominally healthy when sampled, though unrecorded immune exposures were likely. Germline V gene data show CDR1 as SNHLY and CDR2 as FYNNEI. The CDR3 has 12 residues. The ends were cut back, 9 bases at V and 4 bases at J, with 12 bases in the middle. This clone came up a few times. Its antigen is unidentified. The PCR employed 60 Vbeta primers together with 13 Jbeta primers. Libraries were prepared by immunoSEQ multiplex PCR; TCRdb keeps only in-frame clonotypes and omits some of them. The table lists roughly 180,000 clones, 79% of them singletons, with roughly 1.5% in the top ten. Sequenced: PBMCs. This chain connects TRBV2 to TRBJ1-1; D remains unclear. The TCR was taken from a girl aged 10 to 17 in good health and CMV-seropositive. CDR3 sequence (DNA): TGTGCCAGTCTGGAGGCTGGCACTGAAGCTTTCTTT. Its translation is CASLEAGTEAFF.